The next 21 T cell receptor beta chains were all read from a single sample in a study of blood T cell repertoires in COVID-19. Sequencing used immunoSEQ multiplex PCR; TCRdb keeps in-frame clones, though not all of them. The sample has about 190,000 clones, approximately 82% seen once. Sequences were obtained from peripheral blood. The source is a man aged 45-60 years with active or convalescent COVID-19.

The V and J genes are TRBV19 and TRBJ1-5, with 9 bases matching TRBD1. CDR3 length: 18 amino acids. CDR1 is LNHDA, CDR2 SQIVND, per germline (reference sequence). Unmatched junction bases numbered 10, after V lost 4 bases and J lost 0 bases. The CDR3 protein is CASSTGTGSGYSNQPQHF. The CDR3 nucleotides are TGTGCCAGTAGTACCGGGACAGGGTCGGGGTATAGCAATCAGCCCCAGCATTTT.

This CDR3 is CASKGGRAKDTQYF. CDR3 nucleotide sequence: TGTGCCAGCAAGGGCGGGAGGGCTAAAGATACGCAGTATTTT. The V gene is TRBV2, the J gene TRBJ2-3, with 9 bases that match TRBD2. Germline V gene sequence: CDR1 SNHLY, CDR2 FYNNEI. The CDR3 has 14 residues. V shed 7 bases and J 5 bases; nucleotides not matched to a gene: 7.

The chain employs TRBV12-3 or TRBV12-4 and TRBJ1-1, with D uncertain. The CDR3 length is 12 residues. The ends were cut back, 4 bases at V and 7 bases at J, with 10 bases in the middle. In nucleotides, the CDR3 is TGTGCCAGCAGTTCCCCTTCAGGTGAAGCTTTCTTT. Translating it yields CASSSPSGEAFF.

This chain joins TRBV27 and TRBJ1-2; 7 bases match TRBD1. Germline V gives CDR1 MNHEY, CDR2 SMNVEV (reference sequence). The junction had 9 bases not matched to a gene; V was cut back by 3 bases and J by 5 bases. The CDR3 is 15 residues long. CDR3 in DNA: TGTGCCAGCAGTTTCTTATCAACAGGGGATTATGGCTACACCTTC. This gives the protein CASSFLSTGDYGYTF.

The chain carries TRBV19 and TRBJ1-2; D possibly corresponds to TRBD1 (5 bases). Trimming cost V 3 bases and J 4 bases, with 9 bases left between them. The CDR3 has 13 residues. CDR1 and CDR2 from the germline V gene are LNHDA and SQIVND (reference sequence). DNA for the CDR3: TGTGCCAGTAGTATCAGGACACCCTATGGCTACACCTTC. Translating gives CASSIRTPYGYTF.

This clone was counted only a few times. V and J are TRBV2 and TRBJ1-1; TRBD1 agrees at 7 bases. CDR1 and CDR2 from the germline V gene are SNHLY and FYNNEI. The V gene end was trimmed by 4 bases and the J gene end by 2 bases; junction bases not matched to a gene: 10. CDR3 length equals 16 residues. The CDR3 DNA reads TGTGCCAGCAGTGTAGGAGACAGGGAACCCAACACTGAAGCTTTCTTT. This codes for CASSVGDREPNTEAFF.

V and J are TRBV7-9 and TRBJ1-2; no reliable D call. This CDR3 is 13 amino acids long. V was trimmed by 5 bases and J by 6 bases, leaving 13 bases between them. Per the germline V gene, CDR1 is SEHNR and CDR2 is FQNEAQ (reference sequence). Here the CDR3 reads CASSPEGGHGYTF. CDR3 nucleotides: TGTGCCAGCAGCCCAGAGGGAGGTCATGGCTACACCTTC.

The chain carries TRBV11-2 and TRBJ2-7, with D perhaps TRBD2 (6 bases). The CDR3 is 15 residues long. Trimming removed 4 bases at V and 4 bases at J, with 17 bases between. The germline V gene has CDR1 SGHAT and CDR2 FQNNGV. CDR3 sequence reads: CASSSTDYGGYEQYF. DNA for the CDR3: TGTGCCAGCAGCTCGACCGACTACGGGGGATACGAGCAGTACTTC.

This chain joins TRBV28 and TRBJ2-1; D unclear. Germline CDR1 MDHEN, CDR2 SYDVKM. The CDR3 has 18 residues. The germline V and J ends were trimmed by 1 base and 2 bases, with 18 bases remaining between them. For the CDR3, the DNA is TGTGCCAGCAGTTTATCCCACCTAGGTCCGGTGCCCTACAATGAGCAGTTCTTC. Translated, it gives CASSLSHLGPVPYNEQFF.

This chain links TRBV14 with TRBJ1-2, with a tentative D call TRBD1 (6 bases). V was cut by 0 bases and J by 5 bases, with 7 bases left in between. Germline-derived CDR1 and CDR2 are SGHDN and FVKESK. There are 13 residues in the CDR3. Written as DNA, the CDR3 is TGTGCCAGCAGCCAAGACAGGGGTTATGGCTACACCTTC. Its translation: CASSQDRGYGYTF.

The V and J genes are TRBV24-1 and TRBJ1-3; D possibly corresponds to TRBD1 (5 bases). Looked up from germline, CDR1 is KGHDR and CDR2 is SFDVKD. This CDR3 is built from 15 residues. V lost 8 bases, J lost 4 bases, and 17 bases lay in between. Written as DNA, the CDR3 is TGTGCCACCAAGGCCCAGCGGGGCGCCGGAAACACCATATATTTT. Residues: CATKAQRGAGNTIYF.

J is TRBJ1-3 and V is TRBV11-2; D remains unclear. Germline CDR1 is SGHAT and CDR2 is FQNNGV. The CDR3 is 15 amino acids. Trimming left V 5 bases short and J 0 bases short, with 11 bases between. In DNA form, the CDR3 reads TGTGCCAGCAGCCTGCCTAAGAACTCTGGAAACACCATATATTTT. Encoded protein: CASSLPKNSGNTIYF.

The CDR3 DNA reads as TGTGCCAGTAGGGCTCCGGGACAGAGAAACACTGAAGCTTTCTTT. It is translated as CASRAPGQRNTEAFF. The chain couples TRBV19 to TRBJ1-1, with TRBD1 matching 7 bases. After removal of 6 bases from V and 2 bases from J, the junction contained 9 bases not matched to a gene. This CDR3 is 15 amino acids long. Germline CDR1 LNHDA, CDR2 SQIVND (reference sequence).

J is TRBJ2-3 and V is TRBV4-1; 10 bases align to TRBD2. The CDR3 spans 15 residues. After removal of 4 bases from V and 3 bases from J, the junction contained 4 bases not matched to a gene. Looked up from germline, CDR1 is MGHRA and CDR2 is YSYEKL. CDR3: CASSRGLAATDTQYF. In nucleotides, the CDR3 is TGCGCCAGCAGCCGCGGACTAGCGGCAACAGATACGCAGTATTTT.

The J gene is TRBJ1-2, the V gene TRBV28; D gene unclear. CDR3 length: 14 amino acids. The V end lost 7 bases, the J end lost 5 bases, and 17 bases lay between the germline ends. Germline CDR1 reads MDHEN; CDR2 reads SYDVKM. This CDR3 reads CASTPAPGLYGYTF. The CDR3 DNA sequence: TGTGCCAGCACCCCCGCCCCGGGTCTTTATGGCTACACCTTC.

This sequence joins TRBV7-9 and TRBJ1-4, with D maybe TRBD1 (6 bases). Germline lookup yields CDR1 SEHNR and CDR2 FQNEAQ (reference sequence). Trimming took off 5 bases at V and 3 bases at J, with 10 bases between the two ends. CDR3 length: 14 residues. The chain's CDR3 is CASSPGHANEKLFF. In nucleotides, the CDR3 is TGTGCCAGCAGCCCGGGACACGCTAATGAAAAACTGTTTTTT.

The chain recombines TRBV5-6 with TRBJ1-2; D is unresolved. Germline V lookup: CDR1 SGHDT, CDR2 YYEEEE. Trimming pared 0 bases from V and 4 bases from J, leaving 10 bases between. This CDR3 is built from 14 residues. The CDR3 sequence is CASSLGSVSYGYTF. The CDR3 region has the DNA TGTGCCAGCAGCTTGGGGTCGGTCTCCTATGGCTACACCTTC.

V is TRBV19 and J is TRBJ2-1, with a tentative D call TRBD2 (6 bases). V was clipped by 1 base and J by 9 bases, with 16 bases between them. The CDR3 totals 15 residues. Germline values: CDR1 LNHDA, CDR2 SQIVND (reference sequence). CDR3 bases: TGTGCCAGTAGTATAGGAGGAGCTAGCGCCGGTGAGCAGTTCTTC. Protein sequence: CASSIGGASAGEQFF.

The chain uses TRBV5-5 and TRBJ2-3; 10 bases match TRBD2. The CDR3 is 15 residues long. The trim removed 3 bases at V and 6 bases at J, leaving 7 bases unmatched. Germline V gives CDR1 SGHKS, CDR2 YYEKEE (reference sequence). In DNA form, the CDR3 reads TGTGCCAGCAGCTCCAGCGGGGGGGCCGAGGATACGCAGTATTTT. Translation: CASSSSGGAEDTQYF.

The chain recombines TRBV30 with TRBJ2-7, with D uncertain. This CDR3 contains 14 residues. Germline V gene sequence: CDR1 GTSNPN, CDR2 SVGIG (reference sequence). The ends were cut back, 3 bases at V and 3 bases at J, with 15 bases in the middle. The CDR3 DNA reads TGTGCCTGGAGGCCTCGGCACAGCTTCTACGAGCAGTACTTC. Encoded protein: CAWRPRHSFYEQYF. Supplemented by reference TRBV30 and TRBJ2-7, the full variable domain reads SQTIHQWPATLVQPVGSPLSLECTVEGTSNPNLYWYRQAAGRGLQLLFYSVGIGQISSEVPQNLSASRPQDRQFILSSKKLLLSDSGFYLCAWRPRHSFYEQYFGPGTRLTVT.

This clone was recorded a few times. The DNA of the CDR3 is TGTGCCAGCAGCTTGGGCGGGACAGCACGCACAGATACGCAGTATTTT. It translates to CASSLGGTARTDTQYF. The chain joins TRBV5-4 to TRBJ2-3; D may be TRBD1 (7 bases). The CDR3 spans 16 residues. In germline, CDR1 is SGHNT, CDR2 YYREEE (reference sequence). V lost 0 bases and J 1 base, leaving 12 bases between the germline ends.